In this sample, the clone carrying this T cell receptor (beta chain) turned up a few times. Primers: 60 Vbeta forward and 13 Jbeta reverse. TCRdb's copy holds only in-frame clones and misses some; the assay was immunoSEQ multiplex PCR. This table holds over 120,000 clones, roughly 10% found once. The CDR3 runs 14 residues. Germline values: CDR1 SGHRS, CDR2 YFSETQ. The junction had 4 bases not matched to a gene; V was cut back by 2 bases and J by 5 bases. These data are taken from a study of cytomegalovirus exposure and HLA in healthy donors. Input material: PBMCs. The receptor's source is a middle-aged man in good health and CMV-seronegative. The chain has TRBV5-1 and TRBJ1-5; TRBD1 matches 7 bases. The CDR3 region is CASSFRQGDQPQHF. CDR3 coding DNA: TGCGCCAGCAGCTTTCGGCAGGGGGATCAGCCCCAGCATTTT.